This T cell receptor (beta chain) comes out of a study of tumor and adjacent non-tumor tissue in lung cancer. The wider study: On average, productive TCRbeta reads reached a few million per sample.

A modified ARM-PCR protocol with three rounds of nested PCR amplified TCRbeta. A single record per CDR3 protein comes from TCRdb applying MiXCR to the multiplex PCR reads. The repertoire holds roughly 82,000 distinct CDR3 sequences, 76% seen once, with just over 20% in the top ten. The length of the CDR3 is 13 residues. CDR1 is MNHNS and CDR2 is SASEGT in the germline V gene. The template was RNA from unsorted bulk tissue. The normal lung tissue was taken more than 3 cm from the tumor edge. Notes on this clonotype: The junction does not match germline at one end; this may be a read error.

The V and J genes are TRBV6-1 and TRBJ2-5, with no clear D. This receptor was identified in a woman aged 50 to 60 with non-small cell lung cancer. The sequenced sample was distant non-tumor lung tissue. The CDR3 nucleotides read TGTGCCAGCAGTGTTCAATTCCAAGAGACCCACTACTTC. Protein sequence: CASSVQFQETHYF.